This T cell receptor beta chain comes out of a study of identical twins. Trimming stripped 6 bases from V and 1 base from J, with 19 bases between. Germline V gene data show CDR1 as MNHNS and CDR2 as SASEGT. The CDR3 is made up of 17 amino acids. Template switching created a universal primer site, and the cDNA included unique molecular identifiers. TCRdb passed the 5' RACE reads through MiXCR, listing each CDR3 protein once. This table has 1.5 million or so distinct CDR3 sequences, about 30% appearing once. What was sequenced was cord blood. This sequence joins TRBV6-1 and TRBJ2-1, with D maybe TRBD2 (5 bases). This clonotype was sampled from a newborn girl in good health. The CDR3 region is CASRKGSSLGSYNEQFF. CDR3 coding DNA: TGTGCCAGCAGGAAAGGGAGCAGTCTAGGGTCCTACAATGAGCAGTTCTTC.